Given below is one T cell receptor (beta chain) in context. Germline assignment: CDR1 SGHTA and CDR2 FQGNSA. With V trimmed by 6 bases and J by 0 bases, 6 bases remained unmatched. The CDR3 spans 16 residues. The authors' processing: Scientists estimated how many nucleated cells there were by amplifying reference gene primers. The assay was immunoSEQ multiplex PCR, and TCRdb's table has in-frame clones only and misses some. The V and J calls and the clone size are those of that table, but D and trimming were determined from the DNA. Among 200,000 to 250,000 clones listed, around 87% were seen once. This sample was included in a study of blood T cell repertoires in COVID-19. The overall study: Sites across the United States, Italy and Spain contributed samples from acute and convalescent COVID-19. From T cells, B-cell-depleted T cells, or PBMCs came the material, which was cDNA or gDNA.

The source material was peripheral blood. This receptor was obtained from a man in his 60s with acute or convalescent COVID-19. The chain recombines TRBV7-2 with TRBJ1-1; 11 positions agree with TRBD1. CDR3 nucleotide sequence: TGTGCCAGCAGTCCGGGACAGGGGGTTATGAACACTGAAGCTTTCTTT. Amino acid sequence: CASSPGQGVMNTEAFF.